What follows is one T cell receptor beta chain and its context. What it binds is not known. Each PCR replicate from the sorted subsets contained about 180 ng DNA, which is some 32,000 T cell genomes. Using immunoSEQ multiplex PCR, the repertoire was profiled, and TCRdb retains in-frame clones only, with some absent. The sample has over 2 million clones; just under 95% are singletons. This entry belongs to a study of shared clonotypes between healthy human individuals. General study results and limits: Clonotype sharing among donors was thought likely to change with sequencing depth. Relative to their counterparts shared across all four donors, non-shared clonotypes exhibited diminished generation probabilities.

The CDR3 extends over 14 amino acids. V was cut by 3 bases and J by 8 bases, with 16 bases left in between. CDR1 and CDR2 from the germline V gene are LNHDA and SQIVND (reference sequence). Among the donors, all were Caucasian adults who lived in Nashville, Tennessee. This rearrangement joins TRBV19 to TRBJ1-2; D is possibly TRBD1 (5 bases). The sequence was obtained from a man aged 18 to 29 in good health. Some clones in this sample may be carry-over from other donors' samples. The sequencing sample was made of naive CD4+ T cells from PBMCs. Regarding subset: CD45RA+ positively selected. CDR3 residues: CASSIRDGLGGYTF. The DNA of the CDR3 is TGTGCCAGTAGTATCCGGGACGGCCTTGGCGGCTACACCTTC.